A selection of T cell receptor beta chains follows, all from one sample in a study of response to subunit inactivated influenza vaccine. TCRdb independently ran MiXCR on the RT-PCR reads; one entry per CDR3 protein. The sample holds a few hundred thousand distinct CDR3 sequences, about 15% seen once. The sequencing here drew on PBMCs from blood, taken roughly 13 days after vaccination. These receptors all stem from a man aged 50 to 59 who received an inactivated influenza vaccine. Both conserved end residues are part of each CDR3. A D gene is named only where the DNA matches it firmly. Size values are once, few and many counts, or a class for expanded clones, and some rows have none.

>TRBJ2-3|TRBV5-1|-|-
TGCGCCAGCAGCTTGGCCAGAACGGTCCGGGATACGCAGTATTTT
CASSLARTVRDTQYF
>TRBJ2-3|TRBV6-2/TRBV6-3|TRBD2|-
TGTGCCAGCAGTCCAGTCAAGCGGGGGGGCCTGACAGATACGCAGTATTTT
CASSPVKRGGLTDTQYF
>TRBJ1-1|TRBV27|TRBD1|-
TGTGCCAGCAGTCCCGGGACAGCCATGAACACTGAAGCTTTCTTT
CASSPGTAMNTEAFF
>TRBJ2-1|TRBV4-3|TRBD2|many
TGCGCCAGCAGCCAAGACCTGGCGAGCGGGGGCTTGAATGAGCAGTTCTTC
CASSQDLASGGLNEQFF
>TRBJ2-1|TRBV29-1|-|few
TGCAGCCTGGGGGTAGCGCAAAGGGATGAGCAGTTCTTC
CSLGVAQRDEQFF
>TRBJ2-2|TRBV28|-|-
TGTGCCAGCAGCCCAGTTCGGCGGGAGCTGTTTTTT
CASSPVRRELFF
>TRBJ2-7|TRBV7-2|-|few
TGTGCCAGCAGCTTAGGCTACCTACGGTACGAGCAGTACTTC
CASSLGYLRYEQYF
>TRBJ2-3|TRBV4-3|-|many
TGCGCCAGCAGCCCTAGAACCACAGATACGCAGTATTTT
CASSPRTTDTQYF
>TRBJ2-5|TRBV11-2|TRBD1|-
TGTGCCAGCCAGACAGGGACCAAAGAGACCCAGTACTTC
CASQTGTKETQYF
>TRBJ1-3|TRBV11-1|-|many
TGTGCCAGCAGCCCCCTGAATGGGGAGACGCGCTCTTCTGGAAACACCATATATTTT
CASSPLNGETRSSGNTIYF
>TRBJ2-7|TRBV7-2|-|-
TGTGCCAGCAGCTTCCCCAGGACGGCATTCTACTTC
CASSFPRTAFYF
>TRBJ2-3|TRBV12-3/TRBV12-4|-|-
TGTGCCAGCAGTTTCCCAGGGGACCTCACAGATACGCAGTATTTT
CASSFPGDLTDTQYF
>TRBJ2-3|TRBV20-1|TRBD2|many
TGCAGTGCTAAAGCCGCTAGCGGGAGAACAGATACGCAGTATTTT
CSAKAASGRTDTQYF
>TRBJ2-7|TRBV10-3|-|-
TGTGCCATCAGTGATCAGGGGAAGCAGTACTTC
CAISDQGKQYF
>TRBJ1-1|TRBV6-5|-|-
TGTGCCAGCAGTACTCCTGCCCAAGGGCATCCGGAAGCTTTCTTT
CASSTPAQGHPEAFF
>TRBJ2-7|TRBV29-1|-|-
TGCAGCGCCTGGGCCGAACGGGAGCAGTACTTC
CSAWAEREQYF
>TRBJ2-1|TRBV7-2|TRBD2|-
TGTGCCAGCAGCACTAGCGTAGGGTCCTACAATGAGCAGTTCTTC
CASSTSVGSYNEQFF
>TRBJ2-5|TRBV7-9|-|few
TGTGCCAGCAGCGCACATACTAGTCGGGGGACCCAGTACTTC
CASSAHTSRGTQYF
>TRBJ2-4|TRBV18|-|-
TGTGCCAGCTCACCGGAGGGGACGGGCATTCAGTACTTC
CASSPEGTGIQYF
>TRBJ2-1|TRBV3-1|TRBD2|few
TGTGCCAGCAGCCAAGAAACCCCTAGCGGAGTTTACAATGAGCAGTTCTTC
CASSQETPSGVYNEQFF
>TRBJ1-2|TRBV29-1|-|few
TGCAGCGTAGGGGGGATTTCAGCCTCTGGCTACACCTTC
CSVGGISASGYTF
>TRBJ1-5|TRBV6-1|-|-
TGTGCCAGCAGAAGAGGGGCCAATCAGCCCCAGCATTTT
CASRRGANQPQHF